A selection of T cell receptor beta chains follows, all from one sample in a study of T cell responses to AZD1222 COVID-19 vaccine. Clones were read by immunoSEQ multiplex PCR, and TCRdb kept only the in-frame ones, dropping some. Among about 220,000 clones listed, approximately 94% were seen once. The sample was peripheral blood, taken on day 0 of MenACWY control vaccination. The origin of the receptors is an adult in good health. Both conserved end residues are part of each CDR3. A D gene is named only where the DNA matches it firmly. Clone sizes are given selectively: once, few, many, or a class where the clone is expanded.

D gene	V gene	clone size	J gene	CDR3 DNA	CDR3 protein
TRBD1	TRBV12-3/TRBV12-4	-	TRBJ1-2	TGTGCCAGCAGTTTAAGGGGGCATGGCTACACCTTC	CASSLRGHGYTF
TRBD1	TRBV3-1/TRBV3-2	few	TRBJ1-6	TGTGCCAGCAGACAGGGGGCGAGTAATTCACCCCTCCACTTT	CASRQGASNSPLHF
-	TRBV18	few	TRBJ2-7	TGTGCCAGCTCAGCTAAGACAGGATACGCGGGGGAGCAGTACTTC	CASSAKTGYAGEQYF
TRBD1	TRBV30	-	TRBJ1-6	TGTGCCTGGAGTTGGACAGGGGGGAATTCACCCCTCCACTTT	CAWSWTGGNSPLHF
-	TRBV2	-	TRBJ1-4	TGTGCCAGCATCACCGACAGAAATAATGAAAAACTGTTTTTT	CASITDRNNEKLFF
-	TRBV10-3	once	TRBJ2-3	TGTGCCATCGGGGGGTCTGAGGCAGATACGCAGTATTTT	CAIGGSEADTQYF
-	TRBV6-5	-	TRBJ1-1	TGTGCCAGCATGAGACCCGGGACCGACACTGAAGCTTTCTTT	CASMRPGTDTEAFF
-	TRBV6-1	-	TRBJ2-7	TGTGCCAGCAGTGAAGGAGGGGCAGGGGGGAGCTACGAGCAGTACTTC	CASSEGGAGGSYEQYF
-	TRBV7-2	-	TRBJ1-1	TGTGCCAGCAGCTGGGTCAGTGCGAACACTGAAGCTTTCTTT	CASSWVSANTEAFF
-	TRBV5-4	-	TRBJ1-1	TGTGCCAGCAGCTTGTTTTCGAACACTGAAGCTTTCTTT	CASSLFSNTEAFF
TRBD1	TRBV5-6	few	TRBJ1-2	TGTGCCAGCAGCCACTCGGGACAGGGTGGCTATGGCTACACCTTC	CASSHSGQGGYGYTF
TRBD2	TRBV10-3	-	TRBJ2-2	TGTGCCAGTTCTAGCGGCTACACCGGGGAGCTGTTTTTT	CASSSGYTGELFF
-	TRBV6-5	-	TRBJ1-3	TGTGCCAGCAGTTACTCACAGGCCCGTGGAAACACCATATATTTT	CASSYSQARGNTIYF
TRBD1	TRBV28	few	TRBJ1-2	TGTGCCAGCAATCCGACAGGGCGGGACTATGGCTACACCTTC	CASNPTGRDYGYTF
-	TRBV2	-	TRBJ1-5	TGTGCCAGCAGTGAAGCCAGCAGGGTCAGACAGCCCCAGCATTTT	CASSEASRVRQPQHF
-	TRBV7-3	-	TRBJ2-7	TGTGCCAGCGTCCAGATGGGTAACCGCTTC	CASVQMGNRF
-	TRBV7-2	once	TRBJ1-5	TGTGCCAGCAGCCTGGGACGGAGCAATCAGCCCCAGCATTTT	CASSLGRSNQPQHF
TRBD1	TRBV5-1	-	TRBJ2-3	TGCGCCAGCAGCTTCCGGGACAGGGGAGGAGATACGCAGTATTTT	CASSFRDRGGDTQYF
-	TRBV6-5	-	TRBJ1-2	TGTGCCAGCAGTTACTATCTTAGCCGGGGAACGGGAGGCTACACCTTC	CASSYYLSRGTGGYTF
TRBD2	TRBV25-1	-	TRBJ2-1	TGTGCCAGCAGCCTTCGGACTAGCGGGGTCTACAATGAGCAGTTCTTC	CASSLRTSGVYNEQFF
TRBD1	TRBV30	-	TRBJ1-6	TGTGCCTGGAATCGGGACAGGGGAGGTTCACCCCTCCACTTT	CAWNRDRGGSPLHF
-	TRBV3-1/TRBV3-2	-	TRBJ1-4	TGTGCCAGCAGCCTCAGGGTAGAGGGTGAAAAACTGTTTTTT	CASSLRVEGEKLFF
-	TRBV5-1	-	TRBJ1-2	TGCGCCAGCAGCTTGGTTGGGCGGGATGGCTACACCTTC	CASSLVGRDGYTF
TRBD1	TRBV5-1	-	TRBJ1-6	TGCGCCAGCAGCCCCGGACAGGGGAATTCACCCCTCCACTTT	CASSPGQGNSPLHF
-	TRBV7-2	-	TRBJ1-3	TGTGCCAGCAGCCCCCAGGGCACCATATATTTT	CASSPQGTIYF
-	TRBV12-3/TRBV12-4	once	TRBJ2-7	TGTGCCAGCAGTTTCGACGAGCAGTACTTC	CASSFDEQYF
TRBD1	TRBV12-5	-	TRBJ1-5	TGTGCTAGTGGTTTTAGGGGGCGAGGGGCCCATCAGCCCCAGCATTTT	CASGFRGRGAHQPQHF
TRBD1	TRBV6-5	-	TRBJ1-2	TGTGCCAGCAGGGGGACAGGGTGGGAAGGCTACACCTTC	CASRGTGWEGYTF
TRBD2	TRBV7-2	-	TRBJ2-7	TGTGCCAGCAGCGGATACCCTAGCGGGGCCTACGAGCAGTACTTC	CASSGYPSGAYEQYF
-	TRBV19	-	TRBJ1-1	TGTGCCAGTAGGCCCGATATCAGGGTTGGGGGAGCTTTCTTT	CASRPDIRVGGAFF
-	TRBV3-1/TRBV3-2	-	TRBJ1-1	TGTGCCAGCAGCCCTTATGCGAGCACTGAAGCTTTCTTT	CASSPYASTEAFF
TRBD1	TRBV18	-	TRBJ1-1	TGTGCCAGCTCACCCCCCCGGACAGGGGGGGACACTGAAGCTTTCTTT	CASSPPRTGGDTEAFF
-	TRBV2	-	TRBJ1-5	TGTGCCAGCAGCGGAAACAATCAGCCCCAGCATTTT	CASSGNNQPQHF
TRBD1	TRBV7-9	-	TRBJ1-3	TGTGCCAGCAGCGGGAAGACAGGGTCAAGCTCTGGAAACACCATATATTTT	CASSGKTGSSSGNTIYF
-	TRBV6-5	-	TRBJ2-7	TGTGCCAGCAGGAGGGCCTACGAGCAGTACTTC	CASRRAYEQYF
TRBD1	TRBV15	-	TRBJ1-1	TGTGCCACCAGCAGGGGGACAGGGCTGGGAGCTTTCTTT	CATSRGTGLGAFF
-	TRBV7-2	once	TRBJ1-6	TGTGCCAGCAGCCCCTCGACAACATATAATTCACCCCTCCACTTT	CASSPSTTYNSPLHF
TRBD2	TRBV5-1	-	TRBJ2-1	TGCGCCAGCAGCTTTACCGGGACTAGAGAAGGTGAGCAGTTCTTC	CASSFTGTREGEQFF
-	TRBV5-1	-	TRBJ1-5	TGCGCCAGCAGCTTGTCAGGGGCGAACAATCAGCCCCAGCATTTT	CASSLSGANNQPQHF
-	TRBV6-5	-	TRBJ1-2	TGTGCCAGCAGTCCAACCCTCGACTATGGCTACACCTTC	CASSPTLDYGYTF
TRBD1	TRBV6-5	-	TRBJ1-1	TGTGCCAGCAGTTATCGGTCAGGGGGCACTGAAGCTTTCTTT	CASSYRSGGTEAFF
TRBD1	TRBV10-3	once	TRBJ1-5	TGTGCCATCGGAGGGCAGGGGGGCCAGCCCCAGCATTTT	CAIGGQGGQPQHF
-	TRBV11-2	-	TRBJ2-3	TGTGCCAGCAGCTTCTCGGGGAGGGATACGCAGTATTTT	CASSFSGRDTQYF
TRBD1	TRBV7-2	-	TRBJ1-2	TGTGCCAGCAGCCCCGGGACAGCAGCTAACTATGGCTACACCTTC	CASSPGTAANYGYTF
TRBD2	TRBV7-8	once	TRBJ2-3	TGTGCCAGCAGCTACACTAGCGGGGGCACAGATACGCAGTATTTT	CASSYTSGGTDTQYF
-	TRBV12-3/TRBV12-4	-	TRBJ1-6	TGTGCCAGCAGGGGTTGGGGAGATTCACCCCTCCACTTT	CASRGWGDSPLHF
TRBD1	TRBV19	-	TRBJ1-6	TGTGCCAGTAGTAGGACAGGGGATATTTATAATTCACCCCTCCACTTT	CASSRTGDIYNSPLHF
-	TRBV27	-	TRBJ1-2	TGTGCCAGCAGTGATCCCGGGGTCCCTCGTGGCTACACCTTC	CASSDPGVPRGYTF